What follows are 9 T cell receptor beta chains derived from one specimen sequenced in a study of blood T cell repertoires in COVID-19. Generated by immunoSEQ multiplex PCR, the TCRdb table keeps only in-frame clones and is missing some. The sample includes about 180,000 clones, over 65% of them seen just once. The sequenced material came from peripheral blood. The receptor source for this set is a person between 65 and 80 years old with COVID-19, enrolled during active disease.

The genes are TRBV9 and TRBJ1-2; D is unclear. CDR3 length: 13 residues. V was pared by 5 bases and J by 9 bases, with 17 bases between. From germline, CDR1 is SGDLS and CDR2 YYNGEE. The CDR3 coding sequence is TGTGCCAGCAGTGTCGGCGGGCAGAGGCGCTACACCTTC. It yields the protein CASSVGGQRRYTF. The variable domain in full, with the rest retrieved from reference TRBV9 and TRBJ1-2, is DSGVTQTPKHLITATGQRVTLRCSPRSGDLSVYWYQQSLDQGLQFLIQYYNGEERAKGNILERFSAQQFPDLHSELNLSSLELGDSALYFCASSVGGQRRYTFGSGTRLTVV.

This clone showed up just a few times. The chain combines TRBV12-5 with TRBJ1-1; a possible D gene is TRBD1 (5 bases). Trimming left V 2 bases short and J 1 base short, with 5 bases between. CDR1 and CDR2 (germline): LGHNT, FRNRAP. The CDR3 runs 13 residues. The CDR3 DNA follows: TGTGCTAGTGGTTTGACAGGGAACACTGAAGCTTTCTTT. Its protein product is CASGLTGNTEAFF.

This clone has a handful of counts. The rearrangement joins TRBV20-1 to TRBJ2-6; the match to TRBD2 covers 7 bases. The CDR3 length is 14 residues. Trimming removed 3 bases from V and 2 bases from J; junction bases left unmatched: 1. Germline CDR1 DFQATT, CDR2 SNEGSKA (reference sequence). CDR3 protein: CSASAGAGANVLTF. The CDR3 nucleotides read TGCAGTGCTAGTGCGGGGGCTGGGGCCAACGTCCTGACTTTC.

This chain connects TRBV24-1 to TRBJ2-2; 7 positions match TRBD2. V lost 3 bases to trimming and J lost 4 bases; unmatched junction nucleotides: 7. In germline, CDR1 is KGHDR, CDR2 SFDVKD. The CDR3 is 16 residues long. The CDR3 nucleotides are TGTGCCACCAGTGATCTCGGGGGGATGGGCACCGGGGAGCTGTTTTTT. Amino acid sequence: CATSDLGGMGTGELFF.

The chain carries TRBV19 and TRBJ1-3; no firm D call. This CDR3 contains 14 residues. Per the germline V gene, CDR1 is LNHDA and CDR2 is SQIVND (reference sequence). Deletions cut 5 bases from V and 0 bases from J, with 8 bases between. The CDR3 is CASSAANSGNTIYF. The DNA for the CDR3 is TGTGCCAGTAGTGCGGCCAACTCTGGAAACACCATATATTTT.

This rearrangement joins TRBV1 to TRBJ1-2; no DNA check was done on the table's D call, TRBD1. TRBV1 is classified as a pseudogene. The CDR3 length is 17 residues. The CDR3 DNA reads as TGCACCAGCAGCCAAGACGGACAGGACGTGGGTAGTTATGGCTACACCTTC. Protein product: CTSSQDGQDVGSYGYTF.

V and J are TRBV3-1 (or the pseudogene TRBV3-2) and TRBJ2-3; 10 bases fit TRBD1. Losses at the gene ends were 4 bases for V and 8 bases for J; bases not matched to a gene: 12. The CDR3 is 16 residues long. CDR1 and CDR2 from the germline V gene are LGHDT and YNNKEL (reference sequence). CDR3 sequence (DNA): TGTGCCAGCAGCCCGGCCGGGACAGGGGTCGCCGGTACGCAGTATTTT. This gives the protein CASSPAGTGVAGTQYF.

The chain's CDR3 is CASILPTGANTEAFF. CDR3 DNA sequence: TGTGCCAGCATCTTACCGACAGGGGCGAACACTGAAGCTTTCTTT. This chain connects TRBV2 to TRBJ1-1, with 8 bases aligning to TRBD1. The germline gives CDR1 SNHLY, CDR2 FYNNEI. The CDR3 spans 15 residues. Trimming removed 7 bases from V and 1 base from J; junction bases left unmatched: 8.

The V call is TRBV19, the J call TRBJ2-5; D is ambiguous. Trimming removed 3 bases from V and 5 bases from J, with 13 bases in between. The CDR3 is 14 amino acids. CDR1 is LNHDA and CDR2 is SQIVND in the germline V gene (reference sequence). The CDR3 bases are TGTGCCAGTAGTATGGTCGGCGGAATGGAGACCCAGTACTTC. This codes for CASSMVGGMETQYF. The full variable domain, its missing parts supplied by reference TRBV19 and TRBJ2-5, is DGGITQSPKYLFRKEGQNVTLSCEQNLNHDAMYWYRQDPGQGLRLIYYSQIVNDFQKGDIAEGYSVSREKKESFPLTVTSAQKNPTAFYLCASSMVGGMETQYFGPGTRLLVL.